These 5 T cell receptor beta chains originate from one sample sequenced in a study of human T cells and chemical hapten exposure. Time point meaning: patch test 2, 6 weeks after DPC sensitization. Regarding treatment: therapeutic diphenylcyclopropenone sensitization with weekly scalp DPC. In TCRdb, the RACE reads were re-called with MiXCR into one record per CDR3 protein. The sample shows around 67,000 distinct CDR3 sequences, 8.5% of them seen only once. Material: whole blood, obtained in connection with sensitization to the hapten diphenylcyclopropenone (DPC). These receptors were taken from a woman between 50 and 59 years old with alopecia areata. Some clones in this sample may be carry-over from other donors' samples.

The chain combines TRBV12-3 or TRBV12-4 with TRBJ1-1; D call uncertain. Trimming shortened V by 6 bases and J by 1 base, and 12 bases separated the two germline ends. CDR3 length: 14 amino acids. CDR3 sequence reads: CASRPQTGNTEAFF. The CDR3 coding sequence is TGTGCCAGCAGACCCCAAACGGGGAACACTGAAGCTTTCTTT.

The chain's CDR3 is CASSQLGDGEKLFF. The DNA for the CDR3 is TGTGCCAGCAGCCAATTGGGGGATGGGGAAAAACTGTTTTTT. The rearrangement links TRBV6-5 to TRBJ1-4; TRBD1 is a possible D gene (5 bases). The CDR3 is made up of 14 amino acids. The germline V gene has CDR1 MNHEY and CDR2 SVGAGI. V lost 6 bases, J lost 8 bases, and 16 bases lay in between.

This clonotype was recorded at least ten times. The V call is TRBV29-1, the J call TRBJ2-3; D unresolved. The CDR3 is 16 amino acids. Germline V gene sequence: CDR1 SQVTM, CDR2 ANQGSEA. V was shortened by 3 bases and J by 0 bases, with 16 bases between the two germline ends. CDR3 DNA sequence: TGCAGCGTTGACCTCCCAGGCAAGTCTAGCACAGATACGCAGTATTTT. This codes for CSVDLPGKSSTDTQYF.

This clonotype was seen a handful of times. This sequence joins TRBV11-2 and TRBJ2-3; TRBD2 aligns across 7 bases. V lost 5 bases, J lost 0 bases, and 14 bases stayed unmatched. The CDR3 consists of 18 residues. Germline CDR1 SGHAT, CDR2 FQNNGV. CDR3 sequence: CASSPGPDLAVSTDTQYF. In DNA form, the CDR3 reads TGTGCCAGCAGCCCGGGACCCGACCTAGCGGTTAGCACAGATACGCAGTATTTT.

This clonotype was counted a few times. The V and J genes are TRBV27 and TRBJ2-1; the D gene could be TRBD1 or TRBD2 (6 bases each). The germline gives CDR1 MNHEY, CDR2 SMNVEV (reference sequence). Trimming left V 5 bases short and J 8 bases short, with 25 bases between. The CDR3 loop spans 17 amino acids. CDR3 nucleotide sequence: TGTGCCAGCAGTCTATACCTACAGGGAGGTGGTGTCGATGAGCAGTTCTTC. Translated, it gives CASSLYLQGGGVDEQFF.